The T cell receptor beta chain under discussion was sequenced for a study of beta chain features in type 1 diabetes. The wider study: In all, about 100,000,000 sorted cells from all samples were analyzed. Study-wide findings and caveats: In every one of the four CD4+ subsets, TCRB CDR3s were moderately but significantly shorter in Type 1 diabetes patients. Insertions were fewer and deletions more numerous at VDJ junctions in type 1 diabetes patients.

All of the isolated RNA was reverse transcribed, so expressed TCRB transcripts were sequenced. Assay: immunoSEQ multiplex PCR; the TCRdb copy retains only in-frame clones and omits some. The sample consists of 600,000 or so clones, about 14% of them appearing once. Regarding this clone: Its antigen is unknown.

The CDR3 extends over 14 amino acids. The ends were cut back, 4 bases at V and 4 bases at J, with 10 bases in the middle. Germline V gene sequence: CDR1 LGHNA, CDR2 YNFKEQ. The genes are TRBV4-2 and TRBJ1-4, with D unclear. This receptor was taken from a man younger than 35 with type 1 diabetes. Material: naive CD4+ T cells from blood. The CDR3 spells CASSPSNGNEKLFF. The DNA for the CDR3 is TGTGCCAGCAGCCCTTCGAATGGTAATGAAAAACTGTTTTTT.